This T cell receptor beta chain was obtained from a study of CD4+ T cells in melanoma. Study-wide results and limits: CD8+ T cell, macrophage and B cell function reportedly correlated with neoantigen-specific CD4+ T cells. Reportedly, melanoma neoantigen-specific CD4+ T cells showed varied differentiation states.

This clone appeared a single time. The target antigen is unknown. The CDR3 consists of 15 residues. Trimming took 4 bases from V and 7 from J; bases not matched to a gene: 8. Germline lookup yields CDR1 LGHNA and CDR2 YNFKEQ. Sequencing used immunoSEQ multiplex PCR; TCRdb keeps in-frame clones, though not all of them. Of 15,000 to 20,000 clones listed, approximately 83% were seen once; the top ten hold approximately 5%. The V call is TRBV4-2, the J call TRBJ2-2; TRBD1 matches 8 bases. Source material: cells from a culture (not recorded whether cultured in vitro). The TCR was taken from a human donor with melanoma. The CDR3 reads CASSPWTGTIGELFF. The CDR3 DNA sequence: TGTGCCAGCAGCCCGTGGACAGGGACGATCGGGGAGCTGTTTTTT.